This T cell receptor (beta chain) was identified during a study of T-cell memory formation after mild COVID-19. Study-wide background: Clustering of TCRs was largely donor specific.

Study-level results: Largely, contracting CD4+ clones fell within CM and EM, and contracting CD8+ clones within EMRA. The appearance of some responding clones in pre-infection memory suggested that cross-reactive memory joined. Contracting clones, day 15 to 85, had balanced CD4/CD8, and later expanders favored CD4+.

TCRdb recomputed calls from the 5' RACE reads with MiXCR, one row per CDR3 protein. Here the sample spans almost 350,000 distinct CDR3 sequences, roughly 20% being singletons. Trimming pared 8 bases from V and 5 bases from J, leaving 13 bases between. This CDR3 region has 13 residues. Germline CDR1 SNHLY, CDR2 FYNNEI. Turning to this clonotype: The antigen is undetermined.

Sequencing used PBMCs or a T cell subset sorted from them (not recorded which). This TCR derives from a man aged 18 to 30 who had mild COVID-19 (a few samples of this study predate the infection). Cell type and time point are not known. The chain combines TRBV2 with TRBJ2-1; possible D gene TRBD2, 6 bases. The CDR3 DNA sequence: TGTGCCAGCGGGGCGGGGTTGGACAATGAGCAGTTCTTC. It encodes CASGAGLDNEQFF.